The T cell receptor beta chain described here comes from a study of CXCR3-negative and CXCR3-positive naive CD8 T cells. Notes on the study in general: Naive cells used TRBV-TRBJ genes in much the same way whether CXCR3-negative or CXCR3-positive; memory cells did not.

With regard to this clonotype: Its antigen is undetermined.

This CDR3 has 16 amino acids. Germline lookup yields CDR1 SGHRS and CDR2 YFSETQ. Each TRB cDNA library was prepared by 5' RACE (with UMI labels). TCRdb derives one entry per CDR3 protein from the 5' RACE reads, leaving out DNA. This sample's clone table lists about 48,000 distinct CDR3 sequences. V usage is TRBV5-1 and J usage is TRBJ2-3; lacking DNA, the TRBD2 call made by TCRdb goes unchecked. The specimen was memory CD8+ T cells from blood. The clonotype was recovered from a human donor in good health. Some clones in this sample may be carry-over from other donors' samples. CDR3 sequence reads: CASSLAWAGDTDTQYF. The variable domain in full, with the rest retrieved from reference TRBV5-1 and TRBJ2-3, is KAGVTQTPRYLIKTRGQQVTLSCSPISGHRSVSWYQQTPGQGLQFLFEYFSETQRNKGNFPGRFSGRQFSNSRSEMNVSTLELGDSALYLCASSLAWAGDTDTQYFGPGTRLTVL.